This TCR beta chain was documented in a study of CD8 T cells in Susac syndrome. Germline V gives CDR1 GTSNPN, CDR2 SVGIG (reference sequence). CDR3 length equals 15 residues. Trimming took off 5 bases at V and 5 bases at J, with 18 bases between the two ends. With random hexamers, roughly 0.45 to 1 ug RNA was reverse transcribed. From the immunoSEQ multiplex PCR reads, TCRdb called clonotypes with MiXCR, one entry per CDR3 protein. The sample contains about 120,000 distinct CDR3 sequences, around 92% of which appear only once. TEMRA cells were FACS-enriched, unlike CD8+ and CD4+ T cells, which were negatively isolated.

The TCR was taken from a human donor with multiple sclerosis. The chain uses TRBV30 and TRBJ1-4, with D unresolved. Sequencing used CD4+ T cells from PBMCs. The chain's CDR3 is CAWSMGLHLNEKLFF. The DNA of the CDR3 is TGTGCCTGGTCTATGGGCCTGCATCTCAATGAAAAACTGTTTTTT.